The next 30 T cell receptor beta chains were all read from a single sample in a study of control samples from healthy donors and cancer patients. Profiling relied on immunoSEQ multiplex PCR, and the TCRdb table lists in-frame clones only, not all of them. The sample includes about 89,000 clones, 85% of them seen just once. The specimen sequenced was blood. The origin of the receptors is a woman aged 40-49 years in good health.

About this clone itself: This specimen includes other DNA sequences encoding the same CDR3. V gene TRBV6-5 combines with J gene TRBJ1-3; no clear D. This CDR3 region has 15 residues. Between the trimmed V and J ends, which lost 0 bases and 0 bases, there was a span of 6 bases. Germline values: CDR1 MNHEY, CDR2 SVGAGI. CDR3 DNA: TGTGCCAGCAGTTACTCCGGGAGCTCTGGAAACACCATATATTTT. Protein: CASSYSGSSGNTIYF.

This clone was picked up one time. This sequence joins TRBV7-9 and TRBJ2-5, with D possibly being TRBD2 (6 bases). V dropped 0 bases and J dropped 5 bases, with 10 bases sitting between them. The CDR3 is made up of 14 amino acids. Germline V lookup: CDR1 SEHNR, CDR2 FQNEAQ (reference sequence). This chain's CDR3 is CASSLAGLGETQYF. The CDR3 DNA reads TGTGCCAGCAGCTTAGCGGGACTGGGGGAGACCCAGTACTTC.

The genes are TRBV18 and TRBJ2-3; D unresolved. This CDR3 comprises 14 residues. The V and J ends lost 2 bases and 0 bases respectively, with 6 bases between them. From germline, CDR1 is KGHSH and CDR2 LQKENI. CDR3 sequence reads: CASSPGRSTDTQYF. DNA for the CDR3: TGTGCCAGCTCACCAGGGCGGAGCACAGATACGCAGTATTTT.

In regard to this clone: The sample contains more than one DNA sequence encoding this CDR3. This rearrangement joins TRBV7-2 to TRBJ2-1; no definite D call. Germline values: CDR1 SGHTA, CDR2 FQGNSA. With 1 base removed from V and 3 bases from J, the gap between germline ends came to 4 bases. This CDR3 has 13 residues. As DNA, the CDR3 is TGTGCCAGCAGCTTAGACGGCTACAATGAGCAGTTCTTC. The encoded protein is CASSLDGYNEQFF.

Written as DNA, the CDR3 is TGCGCCAGCAGTGTTGGGACAGGAACGTCTGATACGCAGTATTTT. This codes for CASSVGTGTSDTQYF. This chain connects TRBV10-2 to TRBJ2-3; the match to TRBD1 covers 8 bases. CDR3 length: 15 residues. Germline CDR1 and CDR2: WSHSY and SAAADI. The junction had 9 bases not matched to a gene; V was cut back by 4 bases and J by 6 bases.

This clone was observed a handful of times. The V and J genes are TRBV6-1 and TRBJ1-1, with D tentatively TRBD1 (5 bases). The CDR3 totals 12 residues. CDR1 and CDR2 from the germline V gene are MNHNS and SASEGT. Trimming shortened V by 1 base and J by 6 bases, and 6 bases separated the two germline ends. The CDR3 DNA sequence: TGTGCCAGCAGTGAAGTGGGGGCTGAAGCTTTCTTT. This translates into CASSEVGAEAFF.

The V and J genes are TRBV2 and TRBJ1-4, with unresolved D. This CDR3 region has 15 residues. The V end lost 6 bases, the J end lost 0 bases, and 11 bases lay between the germline ends. From germline, CDR1 is SNHLY and CDR2 FYNNEI. In nucleotides, the CDR3 is TGTGCCAGCAGGAAAGGGAGTGCAACTAATGAAAAACTGTTTTTT. Its translation: CASRKGSATNEKLFF.

The chain links TRBV11-1 to TRBJ1-1; 7 nucleotides line up with TRBD1. CDR3 length equals 14 residues. Trimming at V came to 3 bases and at J to 1 base, leaving 2 bases not matched to a gene. In germline, CDR1 is SGHAT, CDR2 FQDESV (reference sequence). For the CDR3, the DNA is TGTGCCAGCAGCTTGGACAGGTCGAACACTGAAGCTTTCTTT. Protein: CASSLDRSNTEAFF.

This chain joins TRBV6-1 and TRBJ1-1; D is perhaps TRBD1 (5 bases). The CDR3 loop spans 17 amino acids. V shed 3 bases and J shed 0 bases, with 17 bases lying between them. Germline V lookup: CDR1 MNHNS, CDR2 SASEGT. The DNA for the CDR3 is TGTGCCAGCAGTGAGCCACCAGGAGGGACGATGAACACTGAAGCTTTCTTT. Translated: CASSEPPGGTMNTEAFF.

This clone has just one count. Distinct nucleotide sequences in the sample also encode this CDR3. The V and J genes are TRBV27 and TRBJ2-7, with 8 nucleotides matching TRBD1. V lost 6 bases and J lost 2; bases outside the gene matches: 6. Germline CDR1 MNHEY, CDR2 SMNVEV (reference sequence). This CDR3 has 14 amino acids. CDR3 sequence reads: CASSTRDRTYEQYF. The CDR3 region has the DNA TGTGCCAGCAGCACGCGGGACAGGACCTACGAGCAGTACTTC.

The gene calls are TRBV29-1 and TRBJ2-5; possible D gene TRBD1, 5 bases. Germline V gene lookup returns CDR1 SQVTM and CDR2 ANQGSEA. With 4 bases removed from V and 5 bases from J, the gap between germline ends came to 14 bases. The length of the CDR3 is 13 residues. The CDR3 nucleotides are TGCAGCGTTGCAAGGGGATTGGGGGAGACCCAGTACTTC. Amino acid sequence: CSVARGLGETQYF.

This clone was found a few times. The V call is TRBV10-3, the J call TRBJ2-7; 8 bases map to TRBD2. This CDR3 has 18 residues. Germline V gene lookup returns CDR1 ENHRY and CDR2 SYGVKD. V dropped 2 bases and J dropped 2; count of bases not matched to a gene: 14. CDR3 in DNA: TGTGCCATCAGTGAGGCCTCCGGCGGGGGGACAAGGACCTACGAGCAGTACTTC. It specifies CAISEASGGGTRTYEQYF.

The gene calls are TRBV6-5 and TRBJ1-1; D is unresolved. Germline V lookup: CDR1 MNHEY, CDR2 SVGAGI. With 7 bases removed from V and 5 bases from J, the gap between germline ends came to 17 bases. This CDR3 contains 14 residues. DNA of the CDR3: TGTGCCAGCACTATAAGGGTCGGAGGAACTGAAGCTTTCTTT. Protein sequence: CASTIRVGGTEAFF.

CDR3 DNA sequence: TGCGCCAGCAGCCAAGACAGGGGAAAAGCTTTCTTT. It translates to CASSQDRGKAFF. The rearrangement joins TRBV4-3 to TRBJ1-1; D perhaps matches TRBD1 (6 bases). The CDR3 spans 12 residues. The germline CDR1 and CDR2 sequences are LGHNA and YSLEER. V gave up 0 bases and J gave up 9 bases, with 8 bases separating them.

In its sample, this clone was seen a few times. The V and J genes are TRBV5-1 and TRBJ1-3, with 7 bases that match TRBD1. Per the germline V gene, CDR1 is SGHRS and CDR2 is YFSETQ. The CDR3 length is 18 residues. V was pared by 4 bases and J by 0 bases, with 13 bases of the junction left unmatched. CDR3 region: CASSRWPGQESSGNTIYF. DNA for the CDR3: TGCGCCAGCAGCAGATGGCCCGGACAGGAGAGCTCTGGAAACACCATATATTTT.

The chain couples TRBV6-5 to TRBJ2-5, with D perhaps matching TRBD1 (6 bases). The CDR3 extends over 14 amino acids. V was cut by 11 bases and J by 4 bases, with 20 bases left in between. Germline V gives CDR1 MNHEY, CDR2 SVGAGI. The chain's CDR3 is CARLIRGRGETQYF. The CDR3 DNA is TGTGCCCGTCTGATCAGGGGTCGTGGAGAGACCCAGTACTTC.

This rearrangement joins TRBV9 to TRBJ1-4; the D gene is possibly TRBD1 (5 bases). The CDR3 has 14 residues. Germline-derived CDR1 and CDR2 are SGDLS and YYNGEE. The V and J ends lost 0 bases and 7 bases respectively, with 10 bases between them. The CDR3 loop is CASSVAGTSEKLFF. The CDR3 DNA is TGTGCCAGCAGCGTAGCCGGGACGAGTGAAAAACTGTTTTTT.

The rearrangement links TRBV4-3 to TRBJ1-5; 7 bases align to TRBD1. From germline, CDR1 is LGHNA and CDR2 YSLEER. Trimming removed 3 bases from V and 1 base from J; junction bases left unmatched: 21. CDR3 size: 21 residues. CDR3 nucleotides: TGCGCCAGCAGCCATCTGTTTCTCGGGACAGCTGGAGGTTTAAGCAATCAGCCCCAGCATTTT. Its translation is CASSHLFLGTAGGLSNQPQHF.

Remarks on this clone: Other DNA sequences in the sample encode the same CDR3. The chain is built from TRBV7-9 and TRBJ2-5; a possible D gene is TRBD2 (7 bases). V lost 1 base to trimming and J lost 5 bases, with 11 bases between them. The length of the CDR3 is 14 residues. The germline V gene encodes CDR1 SEHNR and CDR2 FQNEAQ (reference sequence). CDR3 coding DNA: TGTGCCAGCAGCTTAGACAGGGAGGGGGAGACCCAGTACTTC. Its protein is CASSLDREGETQYF. Using reference TRBV7-9 and TRBJ2-5 for the parts outside the CDR3, the full variable domain is DTGVSQNPRHKITKRGQNVTFRCDPISEHNRLYWYRQTLGQGPEFLTYFQNEAQLEKSRLLSDRFSAERPKGSFSTLEIQRTEQGDSAMYLCASSLDREGETQYFGPGTRLLVL.

The chain carries TRBV27 and TRBJ1-4; D is unresolved. V was trimmed by 2 bases and J by 4 bases, leaving 11 bases between them. The length of the CDR3 is 15 residues. CDR1 MNHEY and CDR2 SMNVEV come from the germline V gene (reference sequence). The CDR3 is CASSLPGSGNEKLFF. Written as DNA, the CDR3 is TGTGCCAGCAGTTTACCCGGTTCGGGTAATGAAAAACTGTTTTTT.

The V call is TRBV7-2, the J call TRBJ1-1, with TRBD1 as a possible D gene (5 bases). V was clipped by 1 base and J by 0 bases, with 15 bases between them. The length of the CDR3 is 17 residues. CDR1 is SGHTA and CDR2 is FQGNSA in the germline V gene. The CDR3 nucleotides are TGTGCCAGCAGCTTAGGAGGGGTTGCGGGCATGAACACTGAAGCTTTCTTT. Translation gives CASSLGGVAGMNTEAFF.

The V gene is TRBV5-4, the J gene TRBJ2-1; D unclear. Germline V gene sequence: CDR1 SGHNT, CDR2 YYREEE (reference sequence). V lost 2 bases, J lost 0 bases, and 12 bases lay in between. CDR3 length: 16 residues. The CDR3 loop is CASSLSRSSSYNEQFF. The DNA for the CDR3 is TGTGCCAGCAGCTTATCAAGGTCGAGCTCCTACAATGAGCAGTTCTTC.

This chain uses TRBV10-3 with TRBJ2-7; 12 bases fit TRBD1. The CDR3 loop spans 17 amino acids. Germline V gene lookup returns CDR1 ENHRY and CDR2 SYGVKD. V lost 4 bases, J lost 7 bases, and 14 bases stayed unmatched. CDR3 DNA sequence: TGTGCCATCAGTGCTCCGGGACAGGGGGCCACTACTAGAGAGCAGTACTTC. Amino acid sequence: CAISAPGQGATTREQYF.

The V gene is TRBV7-2, the J gene TRBJ2-7, with D unresolved. This CDR3 spans 13 amino acids. Germline CDR1 is SGHTA and CDR2 is FQGNSA. Trimming took off 2 bases at V and 2 bases at J, with 7 bases between the two ends. CDR3 sequence (DNA): TGTGCCAGCAGCTTATTGTATCCCTACGAGCAGTACTTC. Protein product: CASSLLYPYEQYF.

CDR3: CATSKSPATNEKLFF. The CDR3 nucleotides read TGTGCCACCAGCAAAAGTCCTGCAACTAATGAAAAACTGTTTTTT. The J gene is TRBJ1-4, the V gene TRBV15, with D unresolved. The germline CDR1 and CDR2 sequences are LNHNV and YYDKDF (reference sequence). Trimming left V 4 bases short and J 0 bases short, with 9 bases between. The CDR3 spans 15 residues.

This sequence joins TRBV12-5 and TRBJ2-7, with TRBD2 matching over 7 bases. The CDR3 is made up of 19 amino acids. With V trimmed by 0 bases and J by 3 bases, 17 bases remained unmatched. Germline V lookup: CDR1 LGHNT, CDR2 FRNRAP. CDR3 loop: CASGLVRVPWGGVDYEQYF. CDR3 nucleotides: TGTGCTAGTGGTTTGGTACGGGTCCCTTGGGGGGGGGTTGACTACGAGCAGTACTTC.

In DNA, the CDR3 is TGTGCCAGCTCACCACAGTACCTTCGTACCTACGAGCAGTACTTC. Its protein product is CASSPQYLRTYEQYF. The chain carries TRBV18 and TRBJ2-7; D gene unclear. The CDR3 loop spans 15 amino acids. CDR1 and CDR2 (germline): KGHSH, LQKENI. Trimming cost V 1 base and J 2 bases, with 12 bases left between them.

This chain links TRBV12-3 or TRBV12-4 with TRBJ1-1; weak D call: TRBD1 (6 bases). Trimming removed 5 bases at V and 9 bases at J, with 13 bases between. The CDR3 contains 12 residues. This CDR3 reads CASSNLRDKAFF. The CDR3 DNA reads as TGTGCCAGCAGTAACCTGAGGGACAAAGCTTTCTTT.

This chain joins TRBV3-1 (or the pseudogene TRBV3-2) and TRBJ1-1, with D hard to call. CDR3 size: 12 residues. Trimming cost V 3 bases and J 6 bases, with 8 bases left between them. CDR1 is LGHDT, CDR2 YNNKEL, per germline (reference sequence). CDR3 residues: CASSQMGAEAFF. CDR3 DNA sequence: TGTGCCAGCAGCCAGATGGGAGCTGAAGCTTTCTTT.

The chain joins TRBV4-1 to TRBJ2-1; 10 bases map to TRBD1. CDR1 is MGHRA and CDR2 is YSYEKL in the germline V gene. The CDR3 covers 14 residues. With 3 bases clipped from V and 8 bases from J, the junction kept 4 bases outside the gene matches. DNA of the CDR3: TGCGCCAGCAGCCAGGGACAGGGGACCGATGAGCAGTTCTTC. It yields the protein CASSQGQGTDEQFF.